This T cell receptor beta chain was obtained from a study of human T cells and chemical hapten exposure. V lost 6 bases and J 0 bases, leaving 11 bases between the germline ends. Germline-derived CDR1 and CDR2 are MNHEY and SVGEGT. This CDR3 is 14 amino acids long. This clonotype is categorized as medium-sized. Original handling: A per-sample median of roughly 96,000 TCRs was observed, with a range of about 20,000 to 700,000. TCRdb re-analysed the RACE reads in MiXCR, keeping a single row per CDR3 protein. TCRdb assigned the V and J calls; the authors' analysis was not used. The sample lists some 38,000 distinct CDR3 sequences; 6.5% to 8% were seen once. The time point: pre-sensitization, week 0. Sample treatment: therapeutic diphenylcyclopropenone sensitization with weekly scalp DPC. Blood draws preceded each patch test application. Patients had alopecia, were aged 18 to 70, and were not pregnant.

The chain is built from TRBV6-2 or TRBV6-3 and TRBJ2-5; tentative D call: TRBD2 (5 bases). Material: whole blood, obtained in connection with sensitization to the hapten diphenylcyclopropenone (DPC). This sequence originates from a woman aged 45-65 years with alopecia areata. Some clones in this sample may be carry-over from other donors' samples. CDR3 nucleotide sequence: TGTGCCAGCAGCCTGGGAGAATACCAAGAGACCCAGTACTTC. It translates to CASSLGEYQETQYF.